This TCR beta chain comes out of a study of a mutant IDH1 vaccine in newly diagnosed glioma. At the level of the study: Treated patients had a mean age of roughly 40 years and a 62.5% male, around 40% female split. Broader study findings: Changes to the top peripheral T cell clonotypes appeared unrelated to pseudoprogression.

The germline CDR1 and CDR2 sequences are GTSNPN and SVGIG (reference sequence). V lost 4 bases to trimming and J lost 6 bases; unmatched junction nucleotides: 26. CDR3 length: 22 amino acids. Sequencing used immunoSEQ multiplex PCR; TCRdb keeps in-frame clones, though not all of them. The sample lists about 42,000 clones, 83% occurring once. Time point meaning: week 35, safety follow-up. One vaccine dose held 300 ug of mutant IDH1 20-mer peptide and came with topical imiquimod. This clone showed up just once. Its target is unknown. The sample consisted of PBMCs, taken from a glioma patient whose treatment included an IDH1 peptide vaccine. This receptor was obtained from a woman between 45 and 60 years old with glioma. The chain is built from TRBV30 and TRBJ1-6; 11 bases agree with TRBD1. CDR3 sequence (DNA): TGTGCCTGGACCACGAGATTTGGGGGACTAGCGGGACAGGGGGTCTCTAATTCACCCCTCCACTTT. Its translation is CAWTTRFGGLAGQGVSNSPLHF. Full variable domain (remainder filled in from reference TRBV30 and TRBJ1-6): SQTIHQWPATLVQPVGSPLSLECTVEGTSNPNLYWYRQAAGRGLQLLFYSVGIGQISSEVPQNLSASRPQDRQFILSSKKLLLSDSGFYLCAWTTRFGGLAGQGVSNSPLHFGNGTRLTVT.